This T cell receptor (beta chain) was retrieved from a study of CD8 T cells in Susac syndrome. Reverse transcription of about 0.5 to 1 ug RNA was carried out with random hexamers. TCRdb used MiXCR to reprocess the immunoSEQ multiplex PCR reads, holding one entry per CDR3 protein. The repertoire includes approximately 70,000 distinct CDR3 sequences, 96% of them detected once, and 0.09% to 0.13% sits in the top ten. V was pared by 5 bases and J by 4 bases, with 6 bases of the junction left unmatched. CDR3 length: 16 residues. Source material: CD4+ T cells from PBMCs. The source is a human donor with multiple sclerosis. The chain uses TRBV12-3 or TRBV12-4 and TRBJ2-2; 11 bases align to TRBD2. This chain's CDR3 is CASSPTSGGTTGELFF. CDR3 sequence (DNA): TGTGCCAGCAGTCCTACTAGCGGGGGAACCACCGGGGAGCTGTTTTTT.